This paragraph reports one TCR beta chain. Its specificity is not known. RNA transcripts yielded amplified TCR beta CDR3 regions. First-round RT-PCR employed HTBI primers, with a second-round multiplex PCR after it. TCRdb passed the multiplex PCR reads through MiXCR, listing each CDR3 protein once. The sample has around 600,000 distinct CDR3 sequences; about 38% are singletons. This CDR3 has 15 residues. The V gene's germline CDR1 is KGHDR and CDR2 SFDVKD. Germline trimming cut 5 bases from V and 7 bases from J; bases unmatched to any gene: 10. Every ophthalmopathy donor presented moderate-to-severe activity, CAS ≥3, NOSPECS ≥4 and duration under 3 months. The study excluded patients with other autoimmune diseases, uncontrolled infections, pregnancy or lactation. From fresh peripheral blood, roughly 11 ml in volume, the PBMCs were obtained. The sample is drawn from a study of Graves' ophthalmopathy and Graves' hyperthyroidism. General observations from the study: In blood, most expanded thyroid clonotypes above 0.001 frequency were also detected.

The TCR comes from an adult man with Graves' ophthalmopathy. V and J are TRBV24-1 and TRBJ2-5, with 9 bases that match TRBD2. Sequences were obtained from peripheral blood. This chain's CDR3 is CATSASGVGVGTQYF. The CDR3 DNA reads as TGTGCCACCAGTGCTAGCGGGGTCGGAGTGGGGACCCAGTACTTC.